This T cell receptor beta chain is from a study of T cell repertoires in cytomegalovirus infection (dated by TCRdb to 2018 to 2020). Study-wide context: Recently identified HLA-C-restricted CMV epitopes, whose presentation resists viral immunomodulation, were targeted by peptide stimulations together with well-studied HLA-B-restricted epitopes. Donor HLA type was relevant to the analysis, as public TCR beta signatures indicated carriage of CMV infection together with the matching HLA type.

What the work shows at the level of the full study, not this receptor alone: In the ex vivo response, HLA-C-restricted CMV-specific TCR beta clonotypes were dominant, and in two of eight donors the single most frequent clonotype came from this HLA-C-restricted group. In both this cohort and an independent cohort of 352 donors, the cumulative frequency of public TCR beta family members distinguished carriers of CMV infection plus the relevant HLA type.

This clonotype came up a few times. Its antigen has not been determined. No base-level quality is on record; no much larger clone is a single base apart. The sample's treatment or condition label is to be understood as: in vitro stimulation with specific CMV peptide epitopes to enrich CMV-specific T cells. The CDR3 runs 15 residues from the cysteine to the phenylalanine. Here the CDR3 DNA is all that survives: 45 bases in frame from base 1. Unmatched junction bases come to 9, with V trimmed by 5 bases and J by 2 bases. From a lookup of the germline V gene, CDR1 and CDR2 are SGHVS and FQNEAQ. The reads were generated on an Illumina HiSeq 1500. The public reads were quality trimmed at Q25 with fastp and then assembled into clones with MiXCR by TCRdb, keeping productive beta chains. Identical CDR3 proteins give one entry, which carries the most common genes and DNA. The sample table shows about 160,000 distinct CDR3 sequences, and roughly 22% are seen once. Together, the top ten hold roughly 25% of the sample.

This receptor was identified in a human donor in good health (CMV status not recorded). Some clones in this sample may be carry-over from other donors' samples. This sample comprised CD8+ T cells from cultured PBMCs, obtained from culture after CMV antigen stimulation. In this chain, TRBV7-8 is recombined with TRBJ2-7, with TRBD1 identical over 7 junction bases. Here is the DNA: TGTGCCAGCAGCCCAAAGAGGGGGCGCCCCTACGAGCAGTACTTC. Its coded protein is CASSPKRGRPYEQYF.